This record looks at one T cell receptor (beta chain) sequence and its context. Its antigen remains unidentified. This entry belongs to a study of PD-L1 blockade in urothelial cancer. Synthetically made TCR analog templates were put into each PCR as spikes. The repertoire was sequenced with immunoSEQ multiplex PCR; TCRdb's copy has only in-frame clones and lacks some. The table shows about 41,000 clones, with roughly 85% occurring only once. Whole-study findings and limits: Tumor-associated blood clones were expanded more by durable-benefit patients at 3 weeks.

The time point denotes: peripheral blood 6 weeks after treatment start. Patients were living with locally advanced or metastatic urothelial carcinoma. CDR1 is SGHDT and CDR2 is YYEEEE in the germline V gene. Germline trimming cut 1 base from V and 2 bases from J; bases unmatched to any gene: 7. This CDR3 spans 16 amino acids. This chain joins TRBV5-6 and TRBJ2-5; 8 bases match TRBD2. This clonotype originated in a man in his sixties or seventies with urothelial cancer. Sequencing was performed on PBMCs, taken around atezolizumab (anti-PD-L1) treatment. The CDR3 reads CASSLTSGTLQETQYF. The CDR3 DNA follows: TGTGCCAGCAGCTTGACTAGCGGAACTTTACAAGAGACCCAGTACTTC.